Each of the 23 T cell receptor beta chains below was sequenced from the same sample in a study of yellow fever vaccine responses in identical twins (dated 2018 in TCRdb). Receptor amplification or capture employed RT-PCR. Instrument on record: Illumina HiSeq 2500. Clones were called with MiXCR by TCRdb after fastp trimmed the public reads at Q25, and only in-frame beta chains were retained. Each entry is one CDR3 protein sequence, shown with its most common DNA and genes. The sample records around 4,400 distinct CDR3 sequences, 70% to 90% of which are singletons. The ten largest clones represent roughly 2.2% of the sample. This material consisted of T cells from blood (PBMCs), unsorted or a sorted subset (not recorded which), taken before or after yellow fever vaccination (not recorded which). The receptors derive from a woman aged 18 to 35 who received the yellow fever vaccine. Donor details come from another sample of the same person, matched by shared clones.

The rearrangement links TRBV18 to TRBJ2-2; D not resolved. This CDR3 is 17 amino acids long. The germline V gene encodes CDR1 KGHSH and CDR2 LQKENI. The V gene lost 4 bases and the J gene lost 0 bases, with 15 bases spanning the gap. CDR3 in amino acids: CASSLTVGGANTGELFF. DNA of the CDR3: TGTGCCAGCTCACTAACCGTTGGCGGAGCGAACACCGGGGAGCTGTTTTTT.

In its sample, this clonotype was seen a few times. At one of its ends the junction is not consistent with the germline gene, which may arise from a read error. The chain employs TRBV13 and TRBJ2-1; 7 bases match TRBD2. CDR3 length equals 13 residues. Germline V gives CDR1 PRHDT, CDR2 FYEKMQ (reference sequence). CDR3: CASSSGGYSEQFF. CDR3 DNA sequence: TGTGCCAGCAGCTCCGGGGGGTACAGTGAGCAGTTCTTC.

This chain connects TRBV11-1 to TRBJ2-7; tentative D call: TRBD1 (6 bases). CDR1 SGHAT and CDR2 FQDESV come from the germline V gene (reference sequence). V lost 0 bases to trimming and J lost 6 bases, with 6 bases between them. The CDR3 covers 12 residues. CDR3: CASSLAGGEQYF. The CDR3 nucleotides read TGTGCCAGCAGCTTAGCAGGGGGCGAGCAGTACTTC. Variable domain in full (rest from reference TRBV11-1 and TRBJ2-7): EAEVAQSPRYKITEKSQAVAFWCDPISGHATLYWYRQILGQGPELLVQFQDESVVDDSQLPKDRFSAERLKGVDSTLKIQPAELGDSAMYLCASSLAGGEQYFGPGTRLTVT.

This chain connects TRBV11-2 to TRBJ2-6, with a possible D match to TRBD1 (6 bases). Trimming removed 8 bases from V and 0 bases from J, with 8 bases in between. CDR1 and CDR2 (germline): SGHAT, FQNNGV. The CDR3 extends over 14 amino acids. CDR3 protein: CASDRNSGANVLTF. As DNA, the CDR3 is TGTGCCAGCGACAGGAACTCTGGGGCCAACGTCCTGACTTTC.

The genes are TRBV18 and TRBJ2-2; no definite D call. CDR3 size: 14 residues. From germline, CDR1 is KGHSH and CDR2 LQKENI. Trimming removed 5 bases at V and 7 bases at J, with 14 bases between. The DNA for the CDR3 is TGTGCCAGCTCAATAGACTTCCTCGGCGGGGAGCTGTTTTTT. It translates to CASSIDFLGGELFF.

The rearrangement links TRBV11-1 to TRBJ2-3; TRBD1 matches at 8 bases. In germline, CDR1 is SGHAT, CDR2 FQDESV (reference sequence). The J segment lost 1 base and the V segment lost 6 bases, leaving 3 bases of the junction unmatched. CDR3 length: 14 residues. This CDR3 reads CASRQDRGTDTQYF. CDR3 in DNA: TGTGCCAGCAGGCAGGACAGGGGCACAGATACGCAGTATTTT.

In this sample, this clonotype turned up once. The chain is built from TRBV7-9 and TRBJ2-1; D unclear. Germline V lookup: CDR1 SEHNR, CDR2 FQNEAQ (reference sequence). The V gene lost 7 bases and the J gene lost 6 bases, with 19 bases spanning the gap. The CDR3 length is 15 residues. Written as DNA, the CDR3 is TGTGCCAGCACCCAAGTGATAAATCCTGTCAATGAGCAGTTCTTC. Translated, it gives CASTQVINPVNEQFF.

The chain recombines TRBV4-3 with TRBJ1-6; D is undetermined. CDR3 length equals 15 residues. Trimming cost V 0 bases and J 12 bases, with 15 bases left between them. Germline values: CDR1 LGHNA, CDR2 YSLEER. Here the CDR3 reads CASSQERTDKLPLHF. The CDR3 DNA follows: TGCGCCAGCAGCCAAGAACGGACCGATAAACTACCCCTCCACTTT.

The chain has TRBV12-5 and TRBJ2-7; TRBD1 is a possible D gene (5 bases). V lost 5 bases and J 4 bases, leaving 9 bases between the germline ends. The germline CDR1 and CDR2 sequences are LGHNT and FRNRAP. The CDR3 covers 12 residues. This CDR3 reads CASGQDTYEQYF. The CDR3 DNA is TGTGCTAGTGGTCAGGACACTTACGAGCAGTACTTC.

Only a few counts were recorded for this clonotype. The genes are TRBV4-2 and TRBJ1-1; no clear D. The CDR3 has 15 amino acids. V was cut by 4 bases and J by 5 bases, with 17 bases left in between. The V gene's germline CDR1 is LGHNA and CDR2 YNFKEQ. CDR3 coding DNA: TGTGCCAGCAGCCCTTACGTCACGGAGGGTACTGAAGCTTTCTTT. Translated: CASSPYVTEGTEAFF.

The chain has TRBV12-3 or TRBV12-4 and TRBJ2-7; 9 positions match TRBD1. J lost 4 bases, V lost 5 bases, and 6 bases had no gene match. The CDR3 length is 14 residues. This CDR3 reads CASSNGQGRYEQYF. The CDR3 DNA reads as TGTGCCAGCAGTAATGGACAGGGGCGGTACGAGCAGTACTTC.

The chain couples TRBV19 to TRBJ2-7, with D unclear. This CDR3 is 11 amino acids long. Germline-derived CDR1 and CDR2 are LNHDA and SQIVND (reference sequence). The ends were cut back, 8 bases at V and 6 bases at J, with 11 bases in the middle. The CDR3 sequence is CASRLAPEQYF. CDR3 bases: TGTGCCAGTCGCTTAGCCCCCGAGCAGTACTTC.

The rearrangement joins TRBV29-1 to TRBJ1-1; D not resolved. This CDR3 contains 13 residues. V was shortened by 1 base and J by 4 bases, with 10 bases between the two germline ends. Germline assignment: CDR1 SQVTM and CDR2 ANQGSEA. The CDR3: CSVEGGWGTEAFF. The CDR3 bases are TGCAGCGTTGAAGGGGGTTGGGGCACTGAAGCTTTCTTT.

The count of this clonotype is one. V and J are TRBV6-5 and TRBJ2-7; 7 bases are shared with TRBD2. The CDR3 runs to 14 residues. CDR1 and CDR2 from the germline V gene are MNHEY and SVGAGI. V shed 3 bases and J 3 bases; nucleotides not matched to a gene: 5. CDR3 sequence (DNA): TGTGCCAGCAGTTATACGGGGGACTACTACGAGCAGTACTTC. This codes for CASSYTGDYYEQYF.

V gene TRBV29-1 combines with J gene TRBJ2-3; the match to TRBD1 covers 8 bases. The trim removed 6 bases at V and 2 bases at J, leaving 10 bases unmatched. There are 15 residues in the CDR3. CDR1 SQVTM and CDR2 ANQGSEA come from the germline V gene. Here the CDR3 DNA reads TGCAGCGTGGCGACAGGGGAGGAAGTCACAGATACGCAGTATTTT. The encoded protein is CSVATGEEVTDTQYF.

CDR3 protein: CASSQSPKNIQYF. In DNA form, the CDR3 reads TGCGCCAGCAGTCAATCCCCCAAAAACATTCAGTACTTC. J is TRBJ2-4 and V is TRBV23-1; D unresolved. TRBV23-1 qualifies as an ORF whose function is uncertain. Trimming removed 0 bases from V and 2 bases from J, with 2 bases in between. The CDR3 loop spans 13 amino acids.

The chain links TRBV28 to TRBJ2-7; D might be TRBD2 (6 bases). The V gene lost 5 bases and the J gene lost 4 bases, with 18 bases spanning the gap. There are 15 residues in the CDR3. CDR1 and CDR2 (germline): MDHEN, SYDVKM. The CDR3 reads CASSGTGTHPYEQYF. The CDR3 DNA reads as TGTGCCAGCAGTGGCACCGGGACTCACCCTTACGAGCAGTACTTC. Based on the CDR3 plus reference TRBV28 and TRBJ2-7, the full variable domain is DVKVTQSSRYLVKRTGEKVFLECVQDMDHENMFWYRQDPGLGLRLIYFSYDVKMKEKGDIPEGYSVSREKKERFSLILESASTNQTSMYLCASSGTGTHPYEQYFGPGTRLTVT.

V usage is TRBV18 and J usage is TRBJ1-1; no clear D. This CDR3 contains 13 residues. With 4 bases removed from V and 3 bases from J, the gap between germline ends came to 9 bases. Germline CDR1 is KGHSH and CDR2 is LQKENI. The DNA of the CDR3 is TGTGCCAGCTCACTGGGGTTGGACACTGAAGCTTTCTTT. Its translation: CASSLGLDTEAFF. The complete variable domain, with remaining parts taken from reference TRBV18 and TRBJ1-1, reads NAGVMQNPRHLVRRRGQEARLRCSPMKGHSHVYWYRQLPEEGLKFMVYLQKENIIDESGMPKERFSAEFPKEGPSILRIQQVVRGDSAAYFCASSLGLDTEAFFGQGTRLTVV.

This clonotype was detected once. J is TRBJ2-2 and V is TRBV6-2 or TRBV6-3; the D gene is possibly TRBD2 (6 bases). Looked up from germline, CDR1 is MNHEY and CDR2 is SVGEGT. The CDR3 contains 17 residues. The V end was cut by 3 bases, the J end by 1 base, with 15 bases between. The CDR3 bases are TGTGCCAGCAGTTATTCAGCCGGGACTCTGAACACCGGGGAGCTGTTTTTT. Protein sequence: CASSYSAGTLNTGELFF.

The chain carries TRBV28 and TRBJ2-1, with 12 bases aligning to TRBD2. V lost 4 bases and J lost 4; bases outside the gene matches: 5. CDR1 MDHEN and CDR2 SYDVKM come from the germline V gene. This CDR3 is built from 16 residues. The CDR3 bases are TGTGCCAGCAGTTCAAAGACTAGCGGGAGTTACAATGAGCAGTTCTTC. Protein: CASSSKTSGSYNEQFF.

This clonotype was detected only a few times. The rearrangement joins TRBV29-1 to TRBJ2-2, with 15 nucleotides matching TRBD2. The CDR3 extends over 17 amino acids. The germline CDR1 and CDR2 sequences are SQVTM and ANQGSEA. V lost 5 bases and J lost 0; bases outside the gene matches: 4. This CDR3 is CSVQGLAGGSNTGELFF. CDR3 coding DNA: TGCAGCGTTCAAGGACTAGCGGGAGGGTCGAACACCGGGGAGCTGTTTTTT.

The V call is TRBV5-6, the J call TRBJ1-1, with D uncertain. The CDR3 contains 13 residues. Germline V gene sequence: CDR1 SGHDT, CDR2 YYEEEE. V was clipped by 0 bases and J by 7 bases, with 10 bases between them. DNA for the CDR3: TGTGCCAGCAGCTTGGAACAGTTCGATGAAGCTTTCTTT. Its translation is CASSLEQFDEAFF.

V gene TRBV29-1 combines with J gene TRBJ2-1; 7 bases fit TRBD1. V gave up 4 bases and J gave up 6 bases; unmatched junction bases: 6. Germline CDR1 is SQVTM and CDR2 is ANQGSEA. There are 13 residues in the CDR3. The CDR3: CSVVGQLGNEQFF. DNA of the CDR3: TGCAGCGTTGTGGGACAGCTCGGCAATGAGCAGTTCTTC.